This entry describes one T cell receptor (beta chain). Antigen: not known. The data were obtained in a study of radiation and T cells in renal cell carcinoma. General observations from the study: No pretreatment tumor biopsies were available for baseline clonotypes. From baseline, blood top tumor clonotypes peaked at 2 weeks post-radiation.

As to time point: baseline pretreatment blood. The treatment here: 15 Gy SBRT to primary tumor, nephrectomy 4 weeks later. Clear cell pathology was present in this patient's renal cell carcinoma. The germline gives CDR1 SGHDT, CDR2 YYEEEE. The CDR3 runs to 14 residues. The ends were cut back, 2 bases at V and 5 bases at J, with 13 bases in the middle. The data were produced by immunoSEQ multiplex PCR, yet TCRdb's version contains in-frame clones alone and is incomplete. The top ten clones hold around 12% of a sample with over 120,000 clones, roughly 90% of them seen once. The V call is TRBV5-6, the J call TRBJ1-2, with D uncertain. Sequenced material: blood, taken from a patient whose treatment included radiotherapy and nephrectomy. The sequence came from a woman aged 45-59 years with renal cell carcinoma. The CDR3 loop is CASSFTGRGYGYTF. The CDR3 region has the DNA TGTGCCAGCAGCTTTACCGGCCGAGGGTATGGCTACACCTTC.